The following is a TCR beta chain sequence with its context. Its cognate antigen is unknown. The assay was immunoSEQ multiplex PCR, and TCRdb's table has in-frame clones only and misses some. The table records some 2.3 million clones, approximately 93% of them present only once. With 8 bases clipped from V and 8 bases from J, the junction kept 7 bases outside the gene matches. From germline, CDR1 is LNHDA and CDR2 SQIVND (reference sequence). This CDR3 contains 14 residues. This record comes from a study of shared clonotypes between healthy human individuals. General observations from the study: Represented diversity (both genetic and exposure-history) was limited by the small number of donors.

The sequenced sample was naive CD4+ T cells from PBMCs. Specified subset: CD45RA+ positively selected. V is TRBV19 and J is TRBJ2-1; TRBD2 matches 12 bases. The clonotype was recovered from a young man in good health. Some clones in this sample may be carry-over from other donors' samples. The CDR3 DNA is TGTGCCAGTGCCAGACTAGCGGGAGCCTATGAGCAGTTCTTC. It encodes CASARLAGAYEQFF.